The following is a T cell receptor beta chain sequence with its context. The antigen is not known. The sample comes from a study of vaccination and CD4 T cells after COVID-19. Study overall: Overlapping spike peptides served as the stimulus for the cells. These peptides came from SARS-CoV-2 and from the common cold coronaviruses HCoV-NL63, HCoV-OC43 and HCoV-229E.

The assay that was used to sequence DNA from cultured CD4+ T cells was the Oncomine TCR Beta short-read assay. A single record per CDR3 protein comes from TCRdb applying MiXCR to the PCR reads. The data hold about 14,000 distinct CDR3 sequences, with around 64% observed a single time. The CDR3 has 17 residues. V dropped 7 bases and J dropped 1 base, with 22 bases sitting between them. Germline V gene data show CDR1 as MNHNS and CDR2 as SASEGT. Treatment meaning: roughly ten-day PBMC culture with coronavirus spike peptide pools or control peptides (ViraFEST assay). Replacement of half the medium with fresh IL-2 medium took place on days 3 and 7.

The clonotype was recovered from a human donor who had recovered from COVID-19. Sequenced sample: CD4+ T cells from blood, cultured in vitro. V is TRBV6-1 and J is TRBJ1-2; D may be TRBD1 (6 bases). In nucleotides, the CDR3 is TGTGCCAGCAACCAAGACAGGTGGTCGGGATTTAACTATGGCTACACCTTC. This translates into CASNQDRWSGFNYGYTF.